A single sample gave rise to the 4 T cell receptor beta chains below, sequenced in a study of CD8 T cells in ankylosing spondylitis. Via MiXCR, TCRdb re-called the 5' RACE reads, giving one row per CDR3 protein. The sample has under 150,000 distinct CDR3 sequences, roughly 8% seen once. The sequenced sample was synovial fluid, either unsorted or a sorted T cell fraction (not recorded which). The receptors shown here come from a male donor with ankylosing spondylitis.

This clonotype was recorded at least ten times. The V call is TRBV7-2, the J call TRBJ1-4, with 9 bases aligning to TRBD1. There are 17 residues in the CDR3. Germline CDR1 and CDR2: SGHTA and FQGNSA. After removal of 2 bases from V and 7 bases from J, the junction contained 11 bases not matched to a gene. The CDR3 loop reads CASSLLPPGTGSEKLFF. CDR3 in DNA: TGTGCCAGCAGCTTATTGCCCCCCGGGACAGGGAGTGAAAAACTGTTTTTT.

This clonotype was counted many times. The genes are TRBV10-3 and TRBJ2-7, with D perhaps matching TRBD1 (6 bases). Deletions cut 6 bases from V and 4 bases from J, with 19 bases between. The length of the CDR3 is 15 residues. Germline loops: CDR1 ENHRY, CDR2 SYGVKD. This chain's CDR3 is CAIRRGSSGAYEQYF. CDR3 nucleotide sequence: TGTGCCATCAGGAGGGGGTCTTCCGGGGCTTACGAGCAGTACTTC.

This clonotype was counted a few times. V is TRBV6-1 and J is TRBJ1-1; 7 nucleotides align to TRBD1. Germline lookup yields CDR1 MNHNS and CDR2 SASEGT. The trim removed 6 bases at V and 2 bases at J, leaving 6 bases unmatched. CDR3 size: 14 residues. Written as DNA, the CDR3 is TGTGCCAGCAGAAAAGGGGGCGGAAACACTGAAGCTTTCTTT. This gives the protein CASRKGGGNTEAFF.

This clonotype has just a few counts. The genes are TRBV6-1 and TRBJ1-5; D call uncertain. Deletions cut 6 bases from V and 3 bases from J, with 15 bases between. Germline-derived CDR1 and CDR2 are MNHNS and SASEGT. The CDR3 loop spans 15 amino acids. In nucleotides, the CDR3 is TGTGCCAGCAGGCGGTGGAGCACAGTCAATCAGCCCCAGCATTTT. It translates to CASRRWSTVNQPQHF.